This T cell receptor beta chain was recovered during a study of identical twins. Study-wide results and limits: Beta out-of-frame sequences displayed a weaker excess of sharing between twins. Analyses of zero insertions could be partly confounded by invariant MAIT and iNKT cells. There was an excess of low generation probability in the out-of-frame alpha sequences that twins shared.

The germline V gene encodes CDR1 MDHEN and CDR2 SYDVKM. V lost 7 bases to trimming and J lost 3 bases, with 13 bases between them. The CDR3 sequence is 14 residues long. Healthy Caucasians, and only they, were the donors. In TCRdb, the 5' RACE reads were re-called with MiXCR into one record per CDR3 protein. The table shows 350,000 to 500,000 distinct CDR3 sequences, with approximately 17% occurring only once. This clonotype has more than one count but fewer than ten. Its antigen is unknown. Sequencing used naive T cells sorted from blood. The rearrangement uses TRBV28 and TRBJ2-1, with D perhaps matching TRBD2 (5 bases). The sequence derives from a man aged 50 to 60 in good health. The CDR3 loop reads CASNRRVNYNEQFF. The CDR3 bases are TGTGCCAGCAACCGGCGGGTTAACTACAATGAGCAGTTCTTC.